Below, 7 T cell receptor beta chains from the same sample are listed, as sequenced in a study of shared clonotypes between healthy human individuals. Only in-frame clones appear in the TCRdb table, and some are missing; sequencing was by immunoSEQ multiplex PCR. The sample lists around 550,000 clones, approximately 95% occurring once. Material: naive CD4+ T cells sorted from blood. This sample's subset: CD45RA+ positively selected. These receptors came from a woman aged 25-40 years in good health.

The chain links TRBV28 to TRBJ1-2; unclear D gene. The V gene's germline CDR1 is MDHEN and CDR2 SYDVKM. V was cut by 6 bases and J by 4 bases, with 18 bases left in between. The CDR3 length is 15 residues. As DNA, the CDR3 is TGTGCCAGCAGCCCATCCTCGGAAGGCCTCTATGGCTACACCTTC. Translating gives CASSPSSEGLYGYTF.

V gene TRBV29-1 combines with J gene TRBJ2-2; TRBD1 aligns across 7 bases. The CDR3 runs to 16 residues. Germline CDR1 is SQVTM and CDR2 is ANQGSEA. Trimming at V came to 5 bases and at J to 2 bases, leaving 11 bases not matched to a gene. In DNA form, the CDR3 reads TGCAGCGTTACCCCCGGGGCAGGGGGTAACACCGGGGAGCTGTTTTTT. It specifies CSVTPGAGGNTGELFF.

The V gene is TRBV5-1, the J gene TRBJ2-3; weak D call: TRBD1 (6 bases). V lost 0 bases, J lost 3 bases, and 11 bases lay in between. The CDR3 sequence is 15 residues long. Germline V gives CDR1 SGHRS, CDR2 YFSETQ. The CDR3 loop is CASSLGQAQTDTQYF. In DNA form, the CDR3 reads TGCGCCAGCAGCTTGGGACAGGCGCAAACAGATACGCAGTATTTT.

The chain uses TRBV6-5 and TRBJ2-7; D could derive from TRBD1 or TRBD2 (5 bases each). V was shortened by 2 bases and J by 4 bases, with 12 bases between the two germline ends. There are 14 residues in the CDR3. Germline assignment: CDR1 MNHEY and CDR2 SVGAGI. DNA of the CDR3: TGTGCCAGCAGTTACGGCCGGGGCCGTTACGAGCAGTACTTC. Amino acid sequence: CASSYGRGRYEQYF.

The J gene is TRBJ2-6, the V gene TRBV28; 8 bases align to TRBD1. The CDR3 is 18 residues long. V lost 6 bases to trimming and J lost 3 bases; unmatched junction nucleotides: 13. Germline V gene sequence: CDR1 MDHEN, CDR2 SYDVKM. The CDR3 coding sequence is TGTGCCAGCAGCACGATCAGGGGGCGAGGGCTTGGGGCCAACGTCCTGACTTTC. Encoded protein: CASSTIRGRGLGANVLTF.

The chain has TRBV10-3 and TRBJ1-6; no clear D gene. CDR3 size: 12 residues. Germline CDR1 reads ENHRY; CDR2 reads SYGVKD. V was cut by 7 bases and J by 8 bases, with 9 bases left in between. DNA of the CDR3: TGTGCCATCAAGACCGAATATTCACCCCTCCACTTT. Protein: CAIKTEYSPLHF.

V and J are TRBV5-1 and TRBJ1-1, with D maybe TRBD1 (5 bases). The CDR3 spans 17 residues. V was pared by 2 bases and J by 0 bases, with 17 bases between. Germline V gene lookup returns CDR1 SGHRS and CDR2 YFSETQ. CDR3 bases: TGCGCCAGCAGCTTTTTCCCTGGGGACTACTTGAACACTGAAGCTTTCTTT. This codes for CASSFFPGDYLNTEAFF.